The source of this T cell receptor beta chain is a study of breast tumors, draining lymph nodes, adjacent tissues. Each CDR3 protein is one row after TCRdb ran MiXCR on the multiplex PCR reads. The sample holds some 200,000 distinct CDR3 sequences, around 29% seen once. This clonotype has ten or more counts. Antigen specificity is unknown. Study conclusions and caveats: The lymph node origin of tumor T cells was framed as consistent with a hypothesis, not demonstrated. Compared with lymph nodes, tumors were less diverse; compared with nontumor tissue, more.

The CDR3 is 14 residues long. CDR1 SGHVS and CDR2 FQNEAQ come from the germline V gene. V was pared by 7 bases and J by 7 bases, with 6 bases of the junction left unmatched. The lymph nodes were axillary draining lymph nodes from breast cancer patients. Sequenced material: axillary lymph node tissue. This TCR came from a female donor with breast cancer. Some clones in this sample may be carry-over from other donors' samples. The gene calls are TRBV7-8 and TRBJ2-2; TRBD2 aligns across 10 bases. The CDR3 DNA reads as TGTGCCAGCATGGGGACTAGCGTTTACGGGGAGCTGTTTTTT. Translated: CASMGTSVYGELFF.